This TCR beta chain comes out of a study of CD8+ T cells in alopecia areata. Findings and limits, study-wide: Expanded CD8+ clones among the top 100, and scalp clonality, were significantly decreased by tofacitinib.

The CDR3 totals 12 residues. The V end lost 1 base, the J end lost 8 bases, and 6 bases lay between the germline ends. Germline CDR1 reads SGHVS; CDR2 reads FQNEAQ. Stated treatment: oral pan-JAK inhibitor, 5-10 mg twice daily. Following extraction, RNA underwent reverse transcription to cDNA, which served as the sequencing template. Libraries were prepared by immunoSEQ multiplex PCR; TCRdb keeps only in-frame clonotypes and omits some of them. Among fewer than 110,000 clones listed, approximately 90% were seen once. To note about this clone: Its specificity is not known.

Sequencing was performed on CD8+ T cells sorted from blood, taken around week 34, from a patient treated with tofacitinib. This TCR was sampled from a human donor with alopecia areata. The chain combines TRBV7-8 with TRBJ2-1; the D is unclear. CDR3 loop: CASSLGSYEQFF. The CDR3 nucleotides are TGTGCCAGCAGCTTAGGGAGCTATGAGCAGTTCTTC.